The sequence of this TCR beta chain was determined in a study of blood T cell repertoires in COVID-19. The germline gives CDR1 LGHNA, CDR2 YNFKEQ. This CDR3 has 15 amino acids. V was pared by 2 bases and J by 10 bases, with 11 bases of the junction left unmatched. As handled by the study authors: The authors estimated nucleated cell counts from reference gene primer amplification. TCRdb's table, derived via immunoSEQ multiplex PCR, lists solely in-frame clones and lacks some. V, J and clone size are those of that table, while D and trimming were read from the DNA. This sample carries 100,000 to 150,000 clones, roughly 89% of them seen once, and the ten largest clones take roughly 3.9%. A Seattle source enrolled patients during active infection and followed them longitudinally.

V gene TRBV4-2 combines with J gene TRBJ2-1, with 7 bases that match TRBD1. The clonotype originates from a man aged 55 to 70 with COVID-19, enrolled during active disease. The specimen sequenced was peripheral blood. The CDR3 reads CASSQRLTGSQEQFF. CDR3 nucleotide sequence: TGTGCCAGCAGCCAACGACTGACAGGGTCCCAAGAGCAGTTCTTC.